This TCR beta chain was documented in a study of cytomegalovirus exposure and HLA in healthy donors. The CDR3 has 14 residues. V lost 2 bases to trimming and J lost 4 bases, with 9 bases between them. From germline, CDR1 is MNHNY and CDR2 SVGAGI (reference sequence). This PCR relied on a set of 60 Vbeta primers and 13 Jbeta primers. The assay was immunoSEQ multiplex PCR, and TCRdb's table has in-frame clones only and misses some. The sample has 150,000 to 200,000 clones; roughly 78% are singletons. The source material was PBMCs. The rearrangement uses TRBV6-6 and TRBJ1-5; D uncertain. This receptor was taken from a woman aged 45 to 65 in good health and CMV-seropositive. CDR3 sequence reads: CASSYVTGNQPQHF. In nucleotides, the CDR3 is TGTGCCAGCAGTTACGTCACGGGGAATCAGCCCCAGCATTTT.